A selection of T cell receptor beta chains follows, all from one sample in a study of blood T cells in healthy people across ages. TCRdb recomputed calls from the 5' RACE reads with MiXCR, one row per CDR3 protein. This table holds 540,000 or so distinct CDR3 sequences, around 24% found once. This same sample was also taken into another study, of T cells of mothers and their children.

Sequenced material: blood. Receptor source: a boy aged 10-17 years in good health. The CDR3 runs from the conserved cysteine through the conserved F or W.

V	J	CDR3
TRBV20-1	TRBJ2-5	CSAIRGAVTETQYF
TRBV28	TRBJ1-5	CASSFGPYGTRINQPQHF
TRBV28	TRBJ1-1	CASSLGQAGTEAFF
TRBV15	TRBJ2-7	CATSSEGPRYEQYF
TRBV2	TRBJ2-3	CASSGRVEDHPAADTQYF
TRBV11-2	TRBJ1-1	CASSPGHRDTLNTEAFF
TRBV15	TRBJ1-4	CATSRDFNKLFF
TRBV2	TRBJ1-4	CASRIRVGGGEKLFF
TRBV5-1	TRBJ2-1	CASSLGERYNEQFF
TRBV27	TRBJ1-6	CASRMDSNSPLHF
TRBV7-3	TRBJ2-1	CASSPRGSGTTSSYNEQFF
TRBV7-2	TRBJ2-5	CASSPGQGVMWTQYF
TRBV5-1	TRBJ2-1	CASSVQAGVPYNEQFF
TRBV6-5	TRBJ1-4	CASNPGGGPGNEKLFF
TRBV11-2	TRBJ2-5	CASSLDIIAGYQETQYF
TRBV20-1	TRBJ1-1	CSARRGWDTEAFF
TRBV29-1	TRBJ1-1	CSKSGTGRTEAFF
TRBV7-2	-	CASSSGGTRVFETQYF
TRBV7-2	TRBJ2-7	CASSQGWPGGGEQYF
TRBV5-1	TRBJ1-4	CASSLEGGLWEKLFF
TRBV12-3/TRBV12-4	TRBJ2-5	CASSRSGAGQETQYF
TRBV11-3	TRBJ1-3	CASSLGPTGGWELSGNTIYF
TRBV3-1	TRBJ1-4	CASSQELTALNEKLFF
TRBV5-8	TRBJ2-2	CASSVGTRTGELFF
TRBV6-6	TRBJ2-7	CASSTPGLPSYEQYF
TRBV25-1	TRBJ1-6	CASSNTGYNSPLHF
TRBV6-1	TRBJ2-5	CASSEKGLQQETQYF
TRBV11-3	TRBJ2-1	CASSLGQGARDEQFF
TRBV9	TRBJ1-1	CASSADRGGRDTGAFF
TRBV7-2	TRBJ2-2	CASSLIARAGTGELFF
TRBV27	TRBJ2-7	CASSSGFEQYF
TRBV19	TRBJ1-1	CASSMGQGNTEAFF
TRBV6-6	TRBJ2-6	CASSYKGRLSGANVLTF
TRBV15	TRBJ1-2	CATSRDAVSDNYGYTF
TRBV6-2/TRBV6-3	TRBJ2-1	CASSVRDSYNERFF
TRBV14	TRBJ2-7	CASSQLAGVPNEQYF